The rows below give T cell receptor beta chains drawn from one sample of a study of cytomegalovirus exposure and HLA in healthy donors. Assay used: immunoSEQ multiplex PCR; TCRdb lists only in-frame clones, some missing. There are 150,000 to 200,000 clones in the sample; around 88% occur only once, and 0.7% to 1% lies in the top ten. Input material: PBMCs. Receptor source: a woman aged 25 to 45 in good health and CMV-seronegative. Each CDR3 is given with its conserved first and last residue. D genes are given only for firm matches. A clone size is listed for some rows: how often the clone was seen (once, few, many), or a class if it is expanded.

- | TRBJ2-2 | - | TRBV28 | CASRTVTGELFF | TGTGCCAGCAGGACAGTCACCGGGGAGCTGTTTTTT
TRBD2 | TRBJ2-1 | - | TRBV27 | CASSSVGGGAVNEQFF | TGTGCCAGCAGTTCGGTCGGCGGGGGGGCCGTCAATGAGCAGTTCTTC
- | TRBJ1-3 | - | TRBV18 | CASSPPGRSGNTIYF | TGTGCCAGCTCACCACCAGGGAGGTCTGGAAACACCATATATTTT
- | TRBJ1-6 | - | TRBV4-3 | CASSQDGNSPLHF | TGCGCCAGCAGCCAAGACGGGAATTCACCCCTCCACTTT
- | TRBJ2-4 | - | TRBV10-3 | CATSAAENIQYF | TGTGCCACATCGGCGGCAGAAAACATTCAGTACTTC
- | TRBJ1-2 | - | TRBV6-1 | CASREGGTASYGYTF | TGTGCCAGCCGTGAGGGAGGGACGGCAAGCTATGGCTACACCTTC
TRBD2 | TRBJ2-7 | once | TRBV25-1 | CASSAPGTSGVGSYEQYF | TGTGCCAGCAGTGCCCCCGGGACTAGCGGGGTAGGGTCCTACGAGCAGTACTTC
TRBD1 | TRBJ1-2 | - | TRBV5-6 | CASSTRTGRVYGYTF | TGTGCCAGCAGCACAAGGACAGGGAGAGTCTATGGCTACACCTTC
TRBD2 | TRBJ2-7 | - | TRBV7-2 | CASSSREGPYEQYF | TGTGCCAGCAGCTCTAGGGAGGGCCCCTACGAGCAGTACTTC
TRBD1 | TRBJ1-1 | - | TRBV5-4 | CASSARDSPRNTEAFF | TGTGCCAGCAGCGCACGGGACAGCCCAAGGAACACTGAAGCTTTCTTT
TRBD1 | TRBJ1-2 | few | TRBV7-9 | CASSPGTGYDYGYTF | TGTGCCAGCAGCCCTGGGACAGGGTACGACTATGGCTACACCTTC
- | TRBJ1-1 | - | TRBV18 | CASSPPWGVGETEAFF | TGTGCCAGCTCACCTCCGTGGGGGGTGGGGGAAACTGAAGCTTTCTTT
- | TRBJ1-5 | few | TRBV6-6 | CASSHFTGISNQPQHF | TGTGCCAGCAGCCATTTCACAGGGATTAGCAATCAGCCCCAGCATTTT
- | TRBJ1-2 | - | TRBV28 | CASSLRTPGYTF | TGTGCCAGCAGTTTAAGAACACCCGGCTACACCTTC
- | TRBJ1-5 | - | TRBV13 | CASSLRRGLGNQPQHF | TGTGCCAGCAGCCTTAGACGGGGATTGGGCAATCAGCCCCAGCATTTT
- | TRBJ2-2 | - | TRBV7-8 | CASSLRGTGELFF | TGTGCCAGCAGCTTACGGGGGACCGGGGAGCTGTTTTTT
TRBD1 | TRBJ1-1 | - | TRBV28 | CASRGRGLNTEAFF | TGTGCCAGCCGAGGTAGGGGGCTGAACACTGAAGCTTTCTTT
TRBD1 | TRBJ2-5 | - | TRBV27 | CASSTLTGGETQYF | TGTGCCAGCAGTACCTTGACAGGGGGAGAGACCCAGTACTTC
TRBD1 | TRBJ1-4 | - | TRBV25-1 | CASSGLNRGSNEKLFF | TGTGCCAGCAGTGGGTTAAACAGGGGTTCTAATGAAAAACTGTTTTTT
- | TRBJ2-3 | - | TRBV29-1 | CSVVYFSTDTQYF | TGCAGCGTTGTATATTTCTCCACAGATACGCAGTATTTT
- | TRBJ2-3 | - | TRBV2 | CASSDWRSSDTQYF | TGTGCCAGCAGTGATTGGCGGAGCTCAGATACGCAGTATTTT
- | TRBJ1-5 | - | TRBV2 | CASKPISNQPQHF | TGTGCCAGCAAGCCAATTAGCAATCAGCCCCAGCATTTT
TRBD2 | TRBJ2-7 | - | TRBV4-1 | CASSQDLSGANLFYEQYF | TGCGCCAGCAGCCAAGATCTAAGCGGGGCTAATCTTTTCTACGAGCAGTACTTC
- | TRBJ2-7 | - | TRBV15 | CATSNRRSSYEQYF | TGTGCCACCAGCAACCGTCGGAGCTCCTACGAGCAGTACTTC
- | TRBJ1-6 | - | TRBV11-2 | CASSFRAGPGNSPLHF | TGTGCCAGCAGCTTCCGCGCAGGCCCTGGGAATTCACCCCTCCACTTT
- | TRBJ1-5 | - | TRBV7-9 | CASSLGQGRSNQPQHF | TGTGCCAGCAGCTTAGGGCAGGGTCGGAGCAATCAGCCCCAGCATTTT
- | TRBJ2-6 | - | TRBV9 | CASSSNSGANVLTF | TGTGCCAGCAGTTCCAACTCTGGGGCCAACGTCCTGACTTTC
TRBD1 | TRBJ2-3 | - | TRBV2 | CARKRGRADTQYF | TGTGCCAGAAAAAGGGGGCGGGCAGATACGCAGTATTTT
TRBD1 | TRBJ1-6 | - | TRBV5-1 | CASSPTGGQNSPLHF | TGCGCCAGCAGCCCGACAGGGGGACAAAATTCACCCCTCCACTTT
- | TRBJ1-1 | - | TRBV28 | CASSLSPGRTEAFF | TGTGCCAGCAGTTTGTCCCCCGGGAGGACTGAAGCTTTCTTT
- | TRBJ2-7 | few | TRBV9 | CASSVGAEPYEQYF | TGTGCCAGCAGCGTAGGGGCAGAACCCTACGAGCAGTACTTC
- | TRBJ2-1 | - | TRBV10-1 | CASSSQNNEQFF | TGCGCCAGCAGTTCCCAGAACAATGAGCAGTTCTTC
TRBD2 | TRBJ2-2 | - | TRBV9 | CASSVVSAGVTGELFF | TGTGCCAGCAGCGTAGTGTCGGCGGGGGTCACCGGGGAGCTGTTTTTT
- | TRBJ2-7 | once | TRBV27 | CASSLAGSTYEQYF | TGTGCCAGCAGTTTGGCGGGATCTACCTACGAGCAGTACTTC
TRBD2 | TRBJ2-5 | - | TRBV5-6 | CASSRLAETQETQYF | TGTGCCAGCAGCCGACTAGCGGAGACCCAAGAGACCCAGTACTTC
- | TRBJ1-1 | - | TRBV5-1 | CASSPWAGNTEAFF | TGCGCCAGCAGCCCTTGGGCCGGGAACACTGAAGCTTTCTTT
- | TRBJ1-6 | once | TRBV6-4 | CASRERLGESSSPLHF | TGTGCCAGCAGAGAGAGACTAGGGGAATCGAGTTCACCCCTCCACTTT
- | TRBJ2-2 | - | TRBV10-2 | CASRGPTGELFF | TGCGCCAGCCGAGGGCCCACGGGGGAGCTGTTTTTT
TRBD1 | TRBJ1-2 | - | TRBV6-6 | CASSYVTGGAPGGYTF | TGTGCCAGCAGTTACGTTACAGGGGGCGCCCCTGGGGGCTACACCTTC
TRBD2 | TRBJ2-3 | - | TRBV27 | CASSPRWSGGDTQYF | TGTGCCAGCAGCCCAAGGTGGTCCGGGGGGGATACGCAGTATTTT
TRBD1 | TRBJ1-3 | once | TRBV29-1 | CSGGDRGGGNTIYF | TGCAGCGGCGGCGACAGGGGAGGAGGAAACACCATATATTTT
- | TRBJ2-2 | - | TRBV27 | CASSSTRLSGSGELFF | TGTGCCAGCAGTTCCACGCGGCTCAGCGGGTCCGGGGAGCTGTTTTTT
TRBD1 | TRBJ1-5 | - | TRBV4-1 | CASSLFGTGNFNQPQHF | TGCGCCAGCAGCCTTTTCGGGACAGGTAATTTCAATCAGCCCCAGCATTTT
- | TRBJ2-6 | once | TRBV7-9 | CASSLIGGFSSGANVLTF | TGTGCCAGCAGCTTAATCGGGGGATTTAGCTCTGGGGCCAACGTCCTGACTTTC
- | TRBJ2-7 | - | TRBV28 | CASSPSGLLAWEQYF | TGTGCCAGCAGTCCGTCGGGACTGCTTGCCTGGGAGCAGTACTTC
TRBD1 | TRBJ2-1 | - | TRBV5-4 | CASSRTGLDNEQFF | TGTGCCAGCAGCAGGACAGGGTTAGACAATGAGCAGTTCTTC
TRBD1 | TRBJ1-1 | few | TRBV6-6 | CASSYSGTGGPKAFF | TGTGCCAGCAGTTACTCTGGGACAGGGGGTCCTAAAGCTTTCTTT
TRBD1 | TRBJ2-7 | - | TRBV5-1 | CASSPGTGGNEQYF | TGCGCCAGCAGCCCGGGGACAGGGGGCAACGAGCAGTACTTC
- | TRBJ2-5 | - | TRBV18 | CASSPPRGHSQETQYF | TGTGCCAGCTCACCTCCGCGAGGACACTCTCAAGAGACCCAGTACTTC
TRBD1 | TRBJ1-1 | - | TRBV7-8 | CASSWTGVAGSEAFF | TGTGCCAGCAGCTGGACAGGGGTCGCCGGCTCTGAAGCTTTCTTT
- | TRBJ1-4 | - | TRBV5-1 | CASRDTILANEKLFF | TGCGCCAGCAGGGACACTATTCTGGCTAATGAAAAACTGTTTTTT
TRBD1 | TRBJ2-7 | - | TRBV19 | CASSAFQNRGSYEQYF | TGTGCCAGTAGTGCCTTCCAAAACAGGGGTTCCTACGAGCAGTACTTC
- | TRBJ1-4 | few | TRBV18 | CASSPRGLGEKLFF | TGTGCCAGCTCACCACGAGGTCTCGGCGAAAAACTGTTTTTT
TRBD1 | TRBJ2-1 | once | TRBV6-1 | CASSENRGRGEQFF | TGTGCCAGCAGTGAAAACAGGGGGAGAGGTGAGCAGTTCTTC
- | TRBJ2-2 | - | TRBV5-4 | CASSPELARTGELFF | TGTGCCAGCAGCCCGGAACTAGCCCGGACCGGGGAGCTGTTTTTT
TRBD1 | TRBJ1-2 | - | TRBV5-6 | CASSLRGQGAWTLAGYTF | TGTGCCAGCAGCTTGAGAGGACAGGGGGCGTGGACCCTTGCGGGCTACACCTTC
TRBD2 | TRBJ2-1 | once | TRBV10-1 | CASSLAGGPYNEQFF | TGCGCCAGCAGTTTGGCGGGAGGGCCCTACAATGAGCAGTTCTTC